A selection of T cell receptor beta chains follows, all from one sample in a study of T cell responses to AZD1222 COVID-19 vaccine. Produced via immunoSEQ multiplex PCR; TCRdb's table is partial and in-frame only. This table has under 200,000 clones, around 90% appearing once. The sequenced sample was peripheral blood, obtained on day 0 of AZD1222 vaccination. These receptors were obtained from an adult in good health. The CDR3 runs from the conserved cysteine through the conserved F or W. D genes are given only for firm matches. Clone sizes are given selectively: once, few, many, or a class where the clone is expanded.

V gene,clone size,D gene,J gene,CDR3 protein,CDR3 DNA
TRBV10-1,.,.,TRBJ1-2,CASSEDSYTLYGYTF,TGCGCCAGCAGTGAGGACTCCTATACCCTATATGGCTACACCTTC
TRBV7-9,.,.,TRBJ1-6,CASSGHRVLVGNSPLHF,TGTGCCAGCAGCGGACACAGGGTATTAGTGGGTAATTCACCCCTCCACTTT
TRBV9,.,TRBD1,TRBJ1-6,CASKGQNNSPLHF,TGTGCCAGCAAGGGACAGAATAATTCACCCCTCCACTTT
TRBV7-9,.,.,TRBJ2-7,CASSRSSYEQYF,TGTGCCAGCAGCCGGAGCTCCTACGAGCAGTACTTC
TRBV10-3,.,.,TRBJ2-3,CASSPDPSHTQYF,TGTGCCTCCTCCCCGGACCCTTCCCATACGCAGTATTTT
TRBV19,.,.,TRBJ1-5,CASSFMSSPQPQHF,TGTGCCAGTAGTTTTATGTCGAGTCCTCAGCCCCAGCATTTT
TRBV27,.,TRBD1,TRBJ2-7,CASRTGTGIGALYEQYF,TGTGCCAGCAGAACCGGGACAGGGATAGGCGCGTTGTACGAGCAGTACTTC
TRBV18,once,.,TRBJ2-5,CASSPGRVETQYF,TGTGCCAGCTCACCCGGAAGAGTGGAGACCCAGTACTTC
TRBV19,.,TRBD1,TRBJ2-2,CASSFWTGGKTGELFF,TGTGCCAGTAGTTTCTGGACAGGGGGAAAGACCGGGGAGCTGTTTTTT
TRBV24-1,few,TRBD2,TRBJ2-1,CATSDISGSSYNEQFF,TGTGCCACCAGTGATATTAGCGGGAGCTCCTACAATGAGCAGTTCTTC
TRBV11-2,few,.,TRBJ1-2,CASSSEQYGYTF,TGTGCCAGCAGTTCCGAACAGTATGGCTACACCTTC
TRBV6-6,.,TRBD1,TRBJ1-4,CASSLPGQDEKLFF,TGTGCCAGCAGTCTTCCGGGACAGGATGAAAAACTGTTTTTT
TRBV27,once,TRBD1,TRBJ2-5,CASSLLTGGETQYF,TGTGCCAGCAGTTTATTGACAGGGGGAGAGACCCAGTACTTC